This T cell receptor beta chain was sequenced in a study of cytomegalovirus exposure and HLA in healthy donors. Study information: Some 85 million unique TCRs, all from HLA-typed donors, were included in an early release of the data. Study observations and caveats: It was confirmed in vitro that three of the CMV-associated chains were specific for CMV antigens.

Note on this clone: Its antigen is unidentified.

Both 60 Vbeta primers and 13 Jbeta primers went into the PCR. TCRdb's copy holds only in-frame clones and misses some; the assay was immunoSEQ multiplex PCR. The sample has 120,000 to 150,000 clones; around 70% are singletons. Those who donated were healthy bone marrow donors. V shed 8 bases and J 7 bases; nucleotides not matched to a gene: 9. The CDR3 is 15 amino acids. CDR1 and CDR2 from the germline V gene are LNHDA and SQIVND (reference sequence). This sequence joins TRBV19 and TRBJ2-2; 11 positions match TRBD1. Sequenced: PBMCs. The TCR comes from a man in his forties in good health and CMV-seronegative. The CDR3 nucleotides are TGTGCCAGTTGCCGGGACAGGGGGTTGGTCGGGGAGCTGTTTTTT. It yields the protein CASCRDRGLVGELFF.